This entry lists 25 T cell receptor beta chains sequenced from one sample in a study of shared clonotypes between healthy human individuals. The data were produced by immunoSEQ multiplex PCR, yet TCRdb's version contains in-frame clones alone and is incomplete. The sample carries around 2,000,000 clones, 90% to 95% recorded once. Sequencing input: naive CD4+ T cells sorted from blood. Described subset: CD45RA+ positively selected. These receptors were collected from a young man in good health.

The chain recombines TRBV28 with TRBJ1-4; no reliable D call. The germline V and J ends were trimmed by 2 bases and 4 bases, with 8 bases remaining between them. Germline CDR1 MDHEN, CDR2 SYDVKM. The CDR3 spans 14 residues. Here the CDR3 reads CASSLGQFNEKLFF. The CDR3 nucleotides are TGTGCCAGCAGTTTAGGGCAGTTTAATGAAAAACTGTTTTTT.

The chain couples TRBV5-4 to TRBJ2-3, with D uncertain. The CDR3 has 15 residues. CDR1 and CDR2 (germline): SGHNT, YYREEE (reference sequence). The V and J ends lost 0 bases and 5 bases respectively, with 13 bases between them. CDR3 sequence: CASSLGGNRGDTQYF. CDR3 bases: TGTGCCAGCAGCTTGGGCGGTAATAGAGGAGATACGCAGTATTTT.

CDR3 nucleotides: TGCGCCAGCAAGATAGCGGGGGCGGAGGAGCAGTACTTC. Protein: CASKIAGAEEQYF. J is TRBJ2-7 and V is TRBV5-1; 9 bases are a match to TRBD2. CDR1 SGHRS and CDR2 YFSETQ come from the germline V gene. Trimming removed 6 bases from V and 7 bases from J; junction bases left unmatched: 8. This CDR3 contains 13 residues.

The gene calls are TRBV18 and TRBJ1-3, with no clear D. The CDR3 is 16 residues long. V was shortened by 0 bases and J by 2 bases, with 11 bases between the two germline ends. CDR1 and CDR2 from the germline V gene are KGHSH and LQKENI. CDR3 loop: CASSPPSLPTGNTIYF. The CDR3 bases are TGTGCCAGCTCACCACCGTCCTTACCGACTGGAAACACCATATATTTT. The full variable domain, rest sourced from reference TRBV18 and TRBJ1-3, is NAGVMQNPRHLVRRRGQEARLRCSPMKGHSHVYWYRQLPEEGLKFMVYLQKENIIDESGMPKERFSAEFPKEGPSILRIQQVVRGDSAAYFCASSPPSLPTGNTIYFGEGSWLTVV.

This sequence joins TRBV25-1 and TRBJ1-6, with D hard to call. The length of the CDR3 is 14 residues. Germline V CDR1 and CDR2: MGHDK, SYGVNS. With 4 bases removed from V and 6 bases from J, the gap between germline ends came to 10 bases. CDR3 nucleotides: TGTGCCAGCAGTGCCGACGGAAGTAATTCACCCCTCCACTTT. Protein: CASSADGSNSPLHF. The complete variable domain, with remaining parts taken from reference TRBV25-1 and TRBJ1-6, reads EADIYQTPRYLVIGTGKKITLECSQTMGHDKMYWYQQDPGMELHLIHYSYGVNSTEKGDLSSESTVSRIRTEHFPLTLESARPSHTSQYLCASSADGSNSPLHFGNGTRLTVT.

The rearrangement uses TRBV27 and TRBJ1-6; no firm D call. The CDR3 has 13 amino acids. Trimming shortened V by 6 bases and J by 8 bases, and 11 bases separated the two germline ends. Germline CDR1 and CDR2: MNHEY and SMNVEV (reference sequence). The CDR3 protein is CASSLLLDSPLHF. CDR3 DNA: TGTGCCAGCAGCCTGCTTCTGGATTCACCCCTCCACTTT.

CDR3 in amino acids: CASSYGTLYGYTF. CDR3 DNA: TGTGCCAGCAGCTACGGGACTCTTTATGGCTACACCTTC. V gene TRBV5-6 combines with J gene TRBJ1-2; perhaps TRBD1 as D (5 bases). From germline, CDR1 is SGHDT and CDR2 YYEEEE. The CDR3 totals 13 residues. The germline V and J ends were trimmed by 3 bases and 5 bases, with 11 bases remaining between them.

This clone was recorded only once. This rearrangement joins TRBV27 to TRBJ1-2; 8 bases map to TRBD1. The CDR3 is 13 amino acids. J gave up 7 bases and V 5 bases, and 6 bases lay outside the gene matches. Germline assignment: CDR1 MNHEY and CDR2 SMNVEV (reference sequence). The CDR3 nucleotides read TGTGCCAGCAGTCGGATAGACAGGGGTGGCTACACCTTC. Translated, it gives CASSRIDRGGYTF.

The chain carries TRBV18 and TRBJ1-1; D call uncertain. This CDR3 spans 11 amino acids. From germline, CDR1 is KGHSH and CDR2 LQKENI. The ends were cut back, 4 bases at V and 7 bases at J, with 7 bases in the middle. CDR3 in amino acids: CASSRRIEAFF. The CDR3 nucleotides read TGTGCCAGCTCACGAAGAATTGAAGCTTTCTTT.

This clone was seen once. V usage is TRBV28 and J usage is TRBJ1-6; 11 nucleotides match TRBD1. V was clipped by 5 bases and J by 11 bases; unmatched bases: 8. Per germline, CDR1 MDHEN and CDR2 SYDVKM. The length of the CDR3 is 15 residues. The CDR3 coding sequence is TGTGCCAGCAGTCCACGAGGACAGGGGGCCCCACCCCTCCACTTT. Protein product: CASSPRGQGAPPLHF.

This chain links TRBV9 with TRBJ2-7, with unresolved D. The CDR3 sequence is 15 residues long. The ends were cut back, 0 bases at V and 0 bases at J, with 10 bases in the middle. The V gene's germline CDR1 is SGDLS and CDR2 YYNGEE. CDR3 in amino acids: CASSVDTASSYEQYF. In nucleotides, the CDR3 is TGTGCCAGCAGCGTAGATACAGCCTCCTCCTACGAGCAGTACTTC.

V gene TRBV5-1 combines with J gene TRBJ2-3, with TRBD2 identical over 13 bases. This CDR3 has 18 amino acids. V was pared by 5 bases and J by 1 base, with 10 bases of the junction left unmatched. CDR1 and CDR2 (germline): SGHRS, YFSETQ. CDR3 sequence reads: CASRERGTSGVGTDTQYF. The CDR3 DNA reads as TGCGCCAGCAGGGAACGCGGGACTAGCGGGGTAGGCACAGATACGCAGTATTTT.

The chain carries TRBV11-2 and TRBJ2-5; no clear D gene. Trimming left V 1 base short and J 2 bases short, with 11 bases between. This CDR3 is 15 amino acids long. The germline gives CDR1 SGHAT, CDR2 FQNNGV. CDR3 residues: CASSLGTLYQETQYF. In nucleotides, the CDR3 is TGTGCCAGCAGCTTAGGAACTCTCTATCAAGAGACCCAGTACTTC. Complete variable domain (other parts from reference TRBV11-2 and TRBJ2-5): EAGVAQSPRYKIIEKRQSVAFWCNPISGHATLYWYQQILGQGPKLLIQFQNNGVVDDSQLPKDRFSAERLKGVDSTLKIQPAKLEDSAVYLCASSLGTLYQETQYFGPGTRLLVL.

The chain recombines TRBV10-3 with TRBJ2-7, with a possible D match to TRBD1 (6 bases). Trimming took off 0 bases at V and 7 bases at J, with 16 bases between the two ends. Germline values: CDR1 ENHRY, CDR2 SYGVKD. This CDR3 comprises 15 residues. Here the CDR3 DNA reads TGTGCCATCAGTGAGTCACGTCAGGGGATGAGAGAGCAGTACTTC. Residues: CAISESRQGMREQYF.

The V call is TRBV6-5, the J call TRBJ1-1; a weak D match, TRBD1 (5 bases). V was clipped by 6 bases and J by 6 bases, with 14 bases between them. Germline CDR1 MNHEY, CDR2 SVGAGI. The CDR3 has 13 amino acids. CDR3 loop: CASSTVGGAEAFF. The CDR3 DNA reads TGTGCCAGCAGCACCGTCGGGGGAGCTGAAGCTTTCTTT.

The chain combines TRBV7-8 with TRBJ2-7; D call uncertain. Germline-derived CDR1 and CDR2 are SGHVS and FQNEAQ. Trimming left V 2 bases short and J 0 bases short, with 11 bases between. There are 15 residues in the CDR3. CDR3 in DNA: TGTGCCAGCAGCTTACGAGTGAGAGTCTCCTACGAGCAGTACTTC. Amino acid sequence: CASSLRVRVSYEQYF. The whole variable domain, remainder taken from reference TRBV7-8 and TRBJ2-7, is GAGVSQSPRYKVAKRGQDVALRCDPISGHVSLFWYQQALGQGPEFLTYFQNEAQLDKSGLPSDRFFAERPEGSVSTLKIQRTQQEDSAVYLCASSLRVRVSYEQYFGPGTRLTVT.

This chain joins TRBV6-4 and TRBJ1-2; 11 nucleotides match TRBD1. The CDR3 length is 17 residues. Germline V gene data show CDR1 as MRHNA and CDR2 as SNTAGT. V was clipped by 8 bases and J by 4 bases; unmatched bases: 15. In DNA, the CDR3 is TGTGCCAGCTCGGCCGGGACAGGGGGACTTGGCAGCTATGGCTACACCTTC. It encodes CASSAGTGGLGSYGYTF.

Comments on this clone: This sample includes further DNA sequences coding for the same CDR3. The chain carries TRBV5-1 and TRBJ2-1, with D possibly TRBD2 on 6 matching bases. The CDR3 sequence is 15 residues long. Germline V lookup: CDR1 SGHRS, CDR2 YFSETQ. V was cut by 0 bases and J by 1 base, with 8 bases left in between. The CDR3 sequence: CASSLAGDSYNEQFF. CDR3 coding DNA: TGCGCCAGCAGCTTGGCGGGAGATTCCTACAATGAGCAGTTCTTC.

The chain combines TRBV7-2 with TRBJ2-7; D is perhaps TRBD1 or TRBD2 (6 bases each). V was clipped by 5 bases and J by 4 bases, with 15 bases between them. Per the germline V gene, CDR1 is SGHTA and CDR2 is FQGNSA. The CDR3 is 14 residues long. The CDR3 sequence is CASSQQGGLYEQYF. The CDR3 coding sequence is TGTGCCAGCAGCCAACAGGGAGGATTGTACGAGCAGTACTTC.

The V call is TRBV27, the J call TRBJ2-7, with D possibly being TRBD2 (6 bases). CDR3 length: 15 residues. Germline-derived CDR1 and CDR2 are MNHEY and SMNVEV (reference sequence). Trimming removed 5 bases at V and 5 bases at J, with 19 bases between. In nucleotides, the CDR3 is TGTGCCAGCAGTCGCCTGGGGGGACCAAACAACGAGCAGTACTTC. As protein: CASSRLGGPNNEQYF.

The chain uses TRBV9 and TRBJ2-6, with a possible D match to TRBD1 (5 bases). This CDR3 region has 15 residues. Trimming cost V 4 bases and J 9 bases, with 17 bases left between them. Germline CDR1 SGDLS, CDR2 YYNGEE. The CDR3 DNA reads as TGTGCCAGCAGCCAAAGGGGTGATCGGGTCAACGTCCTGACTTTC. It yields the protein CASSQRGDRVNVLTF. Filled out from reference TRBV9 and TRBJ2-6, the complete variable domain reads DSGVTQTPKHLITATGQRVTLRCSPRSGDLSVYWYQQSLDQGLQFLIQYYNGEERAKGNILERFSAQQFPDLHSELNLSSLELGDSALYFCASSQRGDRVNVLTFGAGSRLTVL.

This clone appeared once. The gene calls are TRBV10-1 and TRBJ2-7; 8 nucleotides align to TRBD2. The germline V gene has CDR1 WNHNN and CDR2 SYGVQD (reference sequence). V shed 6 bases, J shed 4 bases, and the junction held 5 bases outside the gene matches. This CDR3 region has 13 residues. The CDR3 region has the DNA TGCGCCAGCAGCTCCGGACTAGCTTACGAGCAGTACTTC. Amino acids: CASSSGLAYEQYF.

The V gene is TRBV5-6, the J gene TRBJ2-3; no firm D call. Between the trimmed V and J ends, which lost 7 bases and 2 bases, there was a span of 20 bases. Per the germline V gene, CDR1 is SGHDT and CDR2 is YYEEEE. The CDR3 loop spans 16 amino acids. The CDR3 bases are TGTGCCAGCCTTGTTTGGGCACCCCTACACACAGATACGCAGTATTTT. Translated, it gives CASLVWAPLHTDTQYF.

The rearrangement uses TRBV2 and TRBJ2-3; D is perhaps TRBD2 (7 bases). The V end was cut by 3 bases, the J end by 3 bases, with 16 bases between. Germline CDR1 and CDR2: SNHLY and FYNNEI. This CDR3 is built from 16 residues. The CDR3 sequence is CASSDKGGALTDTQYF. The DNA for the CDR3 is TGTGCCAGCAGTGACAAGGGGGGGGCCTTGACAGATACGCAGTATTTT. Full variable domain (missing parts from reference TRBV2 and TRBJ2-3): EPEVTQTPSHQVTQMGQEVILRCVPISNHLYFYWYRQILGQKVEFLVSFYNNEISEKSEIFDDQFSVERPDGSNFTLKIRSTKLEDSAMYFCASSDKGGALTDTQYFGPGTRLTVL.

This clone was seen just once. This chain connects TRBV4-1 to TRBJ2-3, with D perhaps being TRBD1 or TRBD2 (5 bases each). The length of the CDR3 is 13 residues. The ends were cut back, 4 bases at V and 6 bases at J, with 11 bases in the middle. Germline V gene lookup returns CDR1 MGHRA and CDR2 YSYEKL. The CDR3 loop reads CASSLLGEDTQYF. The CDR3 nucleotides are TGCGCCAGCAGCCTCTTAGGGGAGGATACGCAGTATTTT.